Presented here are 25 T cell receptor beta chains from one specimen sequenced in a study of shared clonotypes between healthy human individuals. The repertoire was sequenced with immunoSEQ multiplex PCR; TCRdb's copy has only in-frame clones and lacks some. The sample includes approximately 980,000 clones, approximately 80% of them seen just once. Sequenced sample: memory CD4+ T cells sorted from blood. Indicated subset: CD45RA-negative fraction. Receptors were obtained from a young man in good health.

The chain links TRBV5-1 to TRBJ2-1; TRBD1 aligns across 9 bases. The CDR3 extends over 15 amino acids. Germline lookup yields CDR1 SGHRS and CDR2 YFSETQ. The J segment lost 10 bases and the V segment lost 0 bases, leaving 8 bases of the junction unmatched. CDR3 in amino acids: CASSLAPTGGREQFF. The CDR3 nucleotides read TGCGCCAGCAGCTTGGCCCCAACAGGGGGCAGGGAGCAGTTCTTC. Full variable domain (remainder filled in from reference TRBV5-1 and TRBJ2-1): KAGVTQTPRYLIKTRGQQVTLSCSPISGHRSVSWYQQTPGQGLQFLFEYFSETQRNKGNFPGRFSGRQFSNSRSEMNVSTLELGDSALYLCASSLAPTGGREQFFGPGTRLTVL.

This clone was found once. The chain employs TRBV14 and TRBJ1-2; a possible D gene is TRBD1 (6 bases). Germline V CDR1 and CDR2: SGHDN, FVKESK. The CDR3 is 13 amino acids. Between the trimmed V and J ends, which lost 1 base and 9 bases, there was a span of 12 bases. DNA for the CDR3: TGTGCCAGCAGCCAAGTACAGGGAATAAGCTACACCTTC. Its translation is CASSQVQGISYTF.

The J gene is TRBJ2-4, the V gene TRBV11-2; D gene unclear. Germline V gene data show CDR1 as SGHAT and CDR2 as FQNNGV. The length of the CDR3 is 15 residues. The V end lost 0 bases, the J end lost 0 bases, and 6 bases lay between the germline ends. The CDR3 DNA reads as TGTGCCAGCAGCTTAGAAGGTGTAGCCAAAAACATTCAGTACTTC. It encodes CASSLEGVAKNIQYF.

The rearrangement uses TRBV28 and TRBJ1-5; 7 positions match TRBD1. After removal of 6 bases from V and 3 bases from J, the junction contained 8 bases not matched to a gene. This CDR3 is 15 amino acids long. CDR1 and CDR2 (germline): MDHEN, SYDVKM. The CDR3, as DNA: TGTGCCAGCAGCCCGGCCGACAGGGACAATCAGCCCCAGCATTTT. As protein: CASSPADRDNQPQHF.

This chain connects TRBV5-1 to TRBJ2-3; maybe TRBD2 (5 bases). The CDR3 sequence is 15 residues long. Trimming took 0 bases from V and 0 from J, leaving 8 bases between them. The germline CDR1 and CDR2 sequences are SGHRS and YFSETQ. CDR3 amino acids: CASSLVSGSTDTQYF. CDR3 DNA sequence: TGCGCCAGCAGCTTGGTCTCGGGAAGCACAGATACGCAGTATTTT.

This chain joins TRBV29-1 and TRBJ1-4; 9 bases agree with TRBD1. Germline CDR1 and CDR2: SQVTM and ANQGSEA. The CDR3 covers 20 residues. The trim removed 1 base at V and 3 bases at J, leaving 18 bases unmatched. The CDR3 loop is CSVEGPGRSRDRASNEKLFF. The CDR3 DNA sequence: TGCAGCGTTGAAGGACCCGGGCGGTCCCGGGACAGGGCTTCTAATGAAAAACTGTTTTTT.

This chain joins TRBV2 and TRBJ2-3; the D gene is possibly TRBD1 (5 bases). The germline V gene encodes CDR1 SNHLY and CDR2 FYNNEI. The CDR3 totals 13 residues. V dropped 5 bases and J dropped 5 bases, with 11 bases sitting between them. The CDR3 reads CASSFLTEDTQYF. The CDR3 DNA reads TGTGCCAGCAGTTTTCTGACAGAAGATACGCAGTATTTT. The full variable domain, in which reference TRBV2 and TRBJ2-3 provide the parts outside the CDR3, is EPEVTQTPSHQVTQMGQEVILRCVPISNHLYFYWYRQILGQKVEFLVSFYNNEISEKSEIFDDQFSVERPDGSNFTLKIRSTKLEDSAMYFCASSFLTEDTQYFGPGTRLTVL.

This rearrangement joins TRBV12-5 to TRBJ1-6; D is uncertain. Germline CDR1 is LGHNT and CDR2 is FRNRAP. Trimming took off 8 bases at V and 0 bases at J, with 5 bases between the two ends. The CDR3 is made up of 13 amino acids. The CDR3 protein is CASQSSYNSPLHF. In DNA form, the CDR3 reads TGTGCTAGTCAGAGCTCCTATAATTCACCCCTCCACTTT.

This clone was counted a few times. The chain couples TRBV5-1 to TRBJ1-1, with TRBD1 matching 7 bases. Unmatched junction bases numbered 6, after V lost 0 bases and J lost 1 base. The germline V gene has CDR1 SGHRS and CDR2 YFSETQ. The CDR3 is 16 amino acids. CDR3 residues: CASSLEAGQANTEAFF. The CDR3 DNA reads TGCGCCAGCAGCTTGGAGGCTGGACAGGCGAACACTGAAGCTTTCTTT. Based on the CDR3 plus reference TRBV5-1 and TRBJ1-1, the full variable domain is KAGVTQTPRYLIKTRGQQVTLSCSPISGHRSVSWYQQTPGQGLQFLFEYFSETQRNKGNFPGRFSGRQFSNSRSEMNVSTLELGDSALYLCASSLEAGQANTEAFFGQGTRLTVV.

This clone was picked up a small number of times. The CDR3 sequence: CAWSQGRGNTIYF. The CDR3 bases are TGTGCCTGGAGTCAGGGGCGAGGAAACACCATATATTTT. The rearrangement joins TRBV30 to TRBJ1-3; TRBD1 is a possible D gene (6 bases). The germline V gene encodes CDR1 GTSNPN and CDR2 SVGIG (reference sequence). V was clipped by 2 bases and J by 4 bases, with 9 bases between them. The CDR3 has 13 amino acids.

The rearrangement joins TRBV7-9 to TRBJ1-6; TRBD1 matches 7 bases. Losses at the gene ends were 5 bases for V and 7 bases for J; bases not matched to a gene: 8. The CDR3 contains 15 residues. The germline gives CDR1 SEHNR, CDR2 FQNEAQ (reference sequence). The CDR3 DNA is TGTGCCAGCAGCAAAGCAGGGGGTGAAAATTCACCCCTCCACTTT. Its translation is CASSKAGGENSPLHF. Supplemented by reference TRBV7-9 and TRBJ1-6, the full variable domain reads DTGVSQNPRHKITKRGQNVTFRCDPISEHNRLYWYRQTLGQGPEFLTYFQNEAQLEKSRLLSDRFSAERPKGSFSTLEIQRTEQGDSAMYLCASSKAGGENSPLHFGNGTRLTVT.

This chain connects TRBV11-2 to TRBJ2-5, with D uncertain. This CDR3 is 14 amino acids long. Trimming stripped 1 base from V and 7 bases from J, with 13 bases between. Germline V CDR1 and CDR2: SGHAT, FQNNGV. The DNA for the CDR3 is TGTGCCAGCAGCTTAGGTACCTCCTCGTGGACCCAGTACTTC. Amino acid sequence: CASSLGTSSWTQYF.

The chain is built from TRBV29-1 and TRBJ2-5, with D unclear. The better agreement between TRBJ2-7 and the DNA end casts doubt on the J call. CDR3 length equals 13 residues. Germline V lookup: CDR1 SQVTM, CDR2 ANQGSEA. CDR3 nucleotides: TGCAGCGTTGAAACAGTGAGCTCCTACGAGCAGTACTTC. As protein: CSVETVSSYEQYF.

The chain employs TRBV10-2 and TRBJ1-5; 8 nucleotides match TRBD1. This CDR3 spans 17 amino acids. Germline values: CDR1 WSHSY, CDR2 SAAADI. With 3 bases clipped from V and 7 bases from J, the junction kept 14 bases outside the gene matches. CDR3 DNA: TGCGCCAGCAGTGATGACTCAGGACAGGGCCCCAGACAGCCCCAGCATTTT. Protein product: CASSDDSGQGPRQPQHF.

The chain joins TRBV27 to TRBJ1-5; D may be TRBD1 (5 bases). V was trimmed by 4 bases and J by 1 base, leaving 8 bases between them. The CDR3 is made up of 14 amino acids. The V gene's germline CDR1 is MNHEY and CDR2 SMNVEV (reference sequence). The CDR3 coding sequence is TGTGCCAGCAGTTCCCGGGGGAGCAATCAGCCCCAGCATTTT. Its translation: CASSSRGSNQPQHF.

V is TRBV5-1 and J is TRBJ2-7; D may be TRBD1 (5 bases). Looked up from germline, CDR1 is SGHRS and CDR2 is YFSETQ. Trimming pared 4 bases from V and 5 bases from J, leaving 19 bases between. There are 15 residues in the CDR3. The CDR3 is CASSPSSRTTDEQYF. DNA of the CDR3: TGCGCCAGCAGCCCATCCTCCCGGACAACGGACGAGCAGTACTTC.

As to this clone: Other DNA variants within this sample encode the same CDR3. The gene calls are TRBV11-1 and TRBJ1-1, with D uncertain. Germline lookup yields CDR1 SGHAT and CDR2 FQDESV (reference sequence). The CDR3 is 13 residues long. With 3 bases removed from V and 1 base from J, the gap between germline ends came to 6 bases. The CDR3 region is CASSFRPNTEAFF. CDR3 coding DNA: TGTGCCAGCAGCTTCAGGCCGAACACTGAAGCTTTCTTT.

CDR3 in DNA: TGCGCCAGCAGTCAATTGGGGGGGGTCAATGAGCAGTTCTTC. This sequence encodes CASSQLGGVNEQFF. The chain uses TRBV23-1 and TRBJ2-1; 7 bases are a match to TRBD2. TRBV23-1 is annotated as an ORF whose role is uncertain. Trimming at V came to 1 base and at J to 6 bases, leaving 3 bases not matched to a gene. The CDR3 is 14 amino acids.

Regarding this clone: A far larger clone is a single base away, which makes a read error likely. As DNA, the CDR3 is TGTGCCAGCAGTTTTGGTCCAGAGAGCACAGATACGCAGTATTTT. It codes for CASSFGPESTDTQYF. V and J are TRBV28 and TRBJ2-3; D not resolved. V lost 3 bases, J lost 0 bases, and 10 bases lay in between. Germline V gives CDR1 MDHEN, CDR2 SYDVKM. This CDR3 has 15 amino acids.

This chain joins TRBV9 and TRBJ1-2, with 8 bases lining up with TRBD1. Germline CDR1 and CDR2: SGDLS and YYNGEE. V trimming: 3 bases; J trimming: 11 bases; junction bases outside the gene matches: 12. The CDR3 is made up of 14 amino acids. CDR3 amino acids: CASSALDGQGEYTF. The DNA of the CDR3 is TGTGCCAGCAGCGCCCTCGACGGACAGGGAGAATACACCTTC.

This CDR3 reads CASSLFAGGGDTQYF. For the CDR3, the DNA is TGTGCCAGCAGCTTATTCGCGGGAGGTGGAGATACGCAGTATTTT. The chain couples TRBV11-2 to TRBJ2-3; 8 positions agree with TRBD2. Germline CDR1 is SGHAT and CDR2 is FQNNGV. V shed 2 bases, J shed 5 bases, and the junction held 6 bases outside the gene matches. This CDR3 has 15 amino acids.

V and J are TRBV27 and TRBJ1-1, with 9 positions matching TRBD1. J lost 1 base, V lost 4 bases, and 13 bases had no gene match. The CDR3 covers 18 residues. Germline V CDR1 and CDR2: MNHEY, SMNVEV (reference sequence). Here the CDR3 reads CASSSIFRDRVKNTEAFF. The CDR3 nucleotides read TGTGCCAGCAGTTCGATCTTCCGGGACAGGGTTAAGAACACTGAAGCTTTCTTT.

This rearrangement joins TRBV2 to TRBJ2-4, with D unclear. CDR1 is SNHLY, CDR2 FYNNEI, per germline. This CDR3 comprises 15 residues. V was cut by 6 bases and J by 1 base, with 13 bases left in between. CDR3 nucleotide sequence: TGTGCCAGCAGCCTCACACAAGGGGCCAAAAACATTCAGTACTTC. Translation: CASSLTQGAKNIQYF.

CDR3 sequence reads: CASSFPGLAYEQYF. CDR3 nucleotides: TGTGCCAGCAGCTTTCCGGGACTAGCCTACGAGCAGTACTTC. The V gene is TRBV7-2, the J gene TRBJ2-7; 8 bases are shared with TRBD2. In germline, CDR1 is SGHTA, CDR2 FQGNSA. The length of the CDR3 is 14 residues. Trimming at V came to 3 bases and at J to 2 bases, leaving 3 bases not matched to a gene.

The chain has TRBV5-1 and TRBJ2-2; no clear D gene. In germline, CDR1 is SGHRS, CDR2 YFSETQ. There are 16 residues in the CDR3. The ends were cut back, 0 bases at V and 0 bases at J, with 9 bases in the middle. CDR3 amino acids: CASSLVSGTNTGELFF. The CDR3 DNA reads as TGCGCCAGCAGCTTGGTGTCCGGCACGAACACCGGGGAGCTGTTTTTT.